This TCR beta chain was profiled in a study of blood T cell repertoires in COVID-19 (dated by TCRdb to 2020 to 2022). Turning to the overall study: The collaborator samples originated in the United States, Italy and Spain and spanned the acute and convalescent phases of COVID-19. The prospective study material was composed of cDNA or gDNA derived from T cells, B-cell-depleted T cells, or PBMCs. Subjects who had been exposed to COVID-19, were actively infected with it, or had recovered from it provided the deeply sampled blood TCRbeta repertoires that made up the dataset. The repertoires were made available in a free public database intended to serve as a resource for research on the immune response to SARS-CoV-2. The samples were drawn from the first 160 participants of the ongoing ImmuneRACE study and from some 1,300 subjects provided by 6 global collaborators. Sample metadata almost always included a de-identified subject ID, COVID-19 status, age in years and sex. Where available, HLA class I and class II types were taken from metadata supplied by the sample provider and were not determined by assay-based typing.

This clone showed up just a few times. Its target antigen remains unknown. No much larger clone is present one base from it, and per-base qualities are unavailable. One collaborating source in Seattle enrolled patients during active infection and followed them longitudinally through the course of disease. Collaborating institutions collected whole blood in K2EDTA tubes following their own protocols. For TCRbeta analysis, collaborators shipped samples in one of three forms: frozen whole blood, isolated PBMCs, or DNA extracted from either of those sample types. Overall results and qualifications from the work: Clinical and demographic metadata were provided uncurated, with the amount varying by source and participant.

The CDR3 has 15 amino acids, counting the end cysteine and phenylalanine. Only CDR3 DNA remains: 45 bases, in frame from the first base. After removal of 4 bases from V and 9 bases from J, the junction retains 10 bases not matched to a gene. For CDR1 and CDR2, the germline V gene lists KGHDR and SFDVKD. TCRbeta CDR3 regions were amplified from genomic DNA using the immunoSEQ Assay, a bias-controlled multiplex PCR. As for the authors' bioinformatics: Nucleated cell counts per sample were estimated from amplification of reference gene primers within the assay. Sequence reads were collapsed and filtered to measure the absolute abundance of every unique TCRbeta CDR3 rearrangement. For each sample, productive Simpson clonality was calculated as the square root of Simpson's diversity index over productive rearrangements. In its TCRdb copy, this immuneACCESS table keeps in-frame sequences only and misses some clones. Where compared with another copy, unresolved V genes explain less than half of these, and the others have no known cause. V, J and clone size derive from that table, while D and trimming were established from the DNA sequence. Counted in this sample were approximately 290,000 clones; roughly 84% of them appeared once. The ten top clones hold approximately 14% of the sample.

The rearranged segments are TRBV24-1 and TRBJ1-3, with 8 junctional bases fitting TRBD1. Sequenced: peripheral blood. This clonotype was obtained from a person aged 65 to 85 with COVID-19, enrolled during active disease. The base sequence is TGTGCCACCAGTGACCCCATGGACAGGGAGGGCACCATATATTTT. It translates to CATSDPMDREGTIYF.